This passage covers 20 T cell receptor beta chains from one sample sequenced in a study of OX40 agonist ivuxolimab in advanced cancers. Assay used: immunoSEQ multiplex PCR; TCRdb lists only in-frame clones, some missing. Among 34,000 or so clones, 81% were seen once, and the ten largest hold around 20%. This sample comprised CD4+ or CD8+ T cells sorted from blood, obtained in a trial of the OX40 agonist ivuxolimab. These receptors all stem from an adult with an advanced solid tumor such as melanoma, head and neck, liver or kidney cancer.

This clone was counted once. The rearrangement links TRBV19 to TRBJ1-1; D may be TRBD1 (5 bases). This CDR3 comprises 14 residues. From germline, CDR1 is LNHDA and CDR2 SQIVND (reference sequence). V was pared by 3 bases and J by 5 bases, with 13 bases between. The CDR3 spells CASSMVGAGTEAFF. The CDR3 region has the DNA TGTGCCAGTAGTATGGTCGGGGCCGGGACTGAAGCTTTCTTT.

The J gene is TRBJ2-7, the V gene TRBV21-1; TRBD1 is the table's D call, not checked against the DNA. TRBV21-1 is described as a pseudogene. The CDR3 has 14 amino acids. The chain's CDR3 is CAKYRQGANYEQYF. CDR3 bases: TGTGCCAAATATCGACAGGGGGCGAATTACGAGCAGTACTTC.

The gene calls are TRBV18 and TRBJ2-7; D not resolved. CDR3 length: 12 amino acids. The ends were cut back, 3 bases at V and 0 bases at J, with 3 bases in the middle. CDR1 and CDR2 (germline): KGHSH, LQKENI. CDR3: CASSPSSYEQYF. CDR3 bases: TGTGCCAGCTCACCGAGCTCCTACGAGCAGTACTTC.

This rearrangement joins TRBV6-5 to TRBJ1-5; 9 nucleotides line up with TRBD1. The ends lost 5 bases at V and 7 bases at J; junction bases unmatched: 6. This CDR3 has 14 residues. Germline loops: CDR1 MNHEY, CDR2 SVGAGI. The CDR3, as DNA: TGTGCCAGCAGTACGGGACAGGGTAACCAGCCCCAGCATTTT. Translating gives CASSTGQGNQPQHF.

This clone was picked up one time. The chain joins TRBV5-1 to TRBJ2-1; D tentatively reads TRBD1 or TRBD2 (5 bases each). The V and J ends lost 0 bases and 6 bases respectively, with 10 bases between them. The CDR3 is 14 amino acids. The germline V gene encodes CDR1 SGHRS and CDR2 YFSETQ. CDR3 protein: CASSLEAGSNEQFF. The DNA of the CDR3 is TGCGCCAGCAGCTTGGAGGCAGGGAGCAATGAGCAGTTCTTC.

The rearrangement joins TRBV7-3 to TRBJ1-2, with 9 nucleotides matching TRBD1. This CDR3 has 13 amino acids. The V gene end was trimmed by 5 bases and the J gene end by 6 bases; junction bases not matched to a gene: 4. CDR1 and CDR2 (germline): SGHTA, FQGTGA. The DNA for the CDR3 is TGTGCCAGCAGCGTTGGACAGGGGCATGGCTACACCTTC. This codes for CASSVGQGHGYTF.

The chain employs TRBV18 and TRBJ2-3; 11 positions match TRBD2. Germline lookup yields CDR1 KGHSH and CDR2 LQKENI. J was trimmed by 0 bases and V by 2 bases; bases with no gene match: 1. There are 16 residues in the CDR3. In DNA form, the CDR3 reads TGTGCCAGCTCACCAAGACTAGCGGGAAGCACAGATACGCAGTATTTT. The encoded protein is CASSPRLAGSTDTQYF.

V is TRBV18 and J is TRBJ1-1; 11 bases align to TRBD1. The germline V gene has CDR1 KGHSH and CDR2 LQKENI. CDR3 length: 14 residues. Losses at the gene ends were 4 bases for V and 3 bases for J; bases not matched to a gene: 1. Here the CDR3 DNA reads TGTGCCAGCTCACGGGACAGGGGGGACACTGAAGCTTTCTTT. It translates to CASSRDRGDTEAFF.

This chain links TRBV7-2 with TRBJ2-7, with D uncertain. Germline-derived CDR1 and CDR2 are SGHTA and FQGNSA. V gave up 3 bases and J gave up 2 bases, with 5 bases separating them. This CDR3 has 12 amino acids. CDR3 residues: CASSLTTYEQYF. As DNA, the CDR3 is TGTGCCAGCAGCTTGACAACCTACGAGCAGTACTTC.

This clone has only a few counts. The chain recombines TRBV5-6 with TRBJ2-3; D uncertain. Trimming took off 0 bases at V and 2 bases at J, with 7 bases between the two ends. The CDR3 runs 14 residues. The germline V gene has CDR1 SGHDT and CDR2 YYEEEE. In DNA form, the CDR3 reads TGTGCCAGCAGCTTGGAGGTGGACACAGATACGCAGTATTTT. Amino acid sequence: CASSLEVDTDTQYF. The variable domain in full, with the rest retrieved from reference TRBV5-6 and TRBJ2-3, is DAGVTQSPTHLIKTRGQQVTLRCSPKSGHDTVSWYQQALGQGPQFIFQYYEEEERQRGNFPDRFSGHQFPNYSSELNVNALLLGDSALYLCASSLEVDTDTQYFGPGTRLTVL.

This sequence joins TRBV4-3 and TRBJ2-3, with TRBD1 identical over 7 bases. The trim removed 1 base at V and 0 bases at J, leaving 4 bases unmatched. Germline lookup yields CDR1 LGHNA and CDR2 YSLEER. This CDR3 is 16 amino acids long. CDR3 DNA: TGCGCCAGCAGCCAAGCCCCGGACAGGAGCACAGATACGCAGTATTTT. Protein product: CASSQAPDRSTDTQYF.

The chain employs TRBV4-1 and TRBJ2-1; the D call may be TRBD1 or TRBD2 (5 bases each). The CDR3 runs 17 residues. The germline CDR1 and CDR2 sequences are MGHRA and YSYEKL. The V end lost 0 bases, the J end lost 1 base, and 13 bases lay between the germline ends. CDR3 nucleotides: TGCGCCAGCAGCCAAGATTCCCTCGGGACGTCCTACAATGAGCAGTTCTTC. Its protein is CASSQDSLGTSYNEQFF.

This sequence joins TRBV28 and TRBJ2-7, with 7 bases aligning to TRBD2. This CDR3 has 15 amino acids. The trim removed 3 bases at V and 0 bases at J, leaving 5 bases unmatched. Germline V lookup: CDR1 MDHEN, CDR2 SYDVKM. The DNA of the CDR3 is TGTGCCAGCAGTTTCTCGACTAGCAGCTCCTACGAGCAGTACTTC. As protein: CASSFSTSSSYEQYF.

The CDR3 bases are TGTGCCAGCAGCTTGGACATCAGCTCCTACAATGAGCAGTTCTTC. This codes for CASSLDISSYNEQFF. The V gene is TRBV5-6, the J gene TRBJ2-1, with D unclear. V was pared by 0 bases and J by 0 bases, with 7 bases between. The CDR3 totals 15 residues. Germline-derived CDR1 and CDR2 are SGHDT and YYEEEE. The variable domain in full, completed from reference TRBV5-6 and TRBJ2-1, reads DAGVTQSPTHLIKTRGQQVTLRCSPKSGHDTVSWYQQALGQGPQFIFQYYEEEERQRGNFPDRFSGHQFPNYSSELNVNALLLGDSALYLCASSLDISSYNEQFFGPGTRLTVL.

The chain links TRBV2 to TRBJ1-1, with D unresolved. The CDR3 is 13 residues long. The germline CDR1 and CDR2 sequences are SNHLY and FYNNEI. The V end was cut by 2 bases, the J end by 8 bases, with 12 bases between. DNA of the CDR3: TGTGCCAGCAGTGAAAATTACGGTTCGGAAGCTTTCTTT. Its translation: CASSENYGSEAFF.

This clone is a singleton in its sample. The CDR3, as DNA: TGTGCCGCAGAGGCCGGGTCCGGGGCCAACGTCCTGACTTTC. It encodes CAAEAGSGANVLTF. The chain combines TRBV10-3 with TRBJ2-6, with D hard to call. CDR1 and CDR2 from the germline V gene are ENHRY and SYGVKD. This CDR3 is built from 14 residues. V lost 11 bases and J 4 bases, leaving 15 bases between the germline ends.

This chain links TRBV5-1 with TRBJ2-2; D perhaps matches TRBD1 (6 bases). Trimming took off 0 bases at V and 6 bases at J, with 6 bases between the two ends. Germline CDR1 is SGHRS and CDR2 is YFSETQ. This CDR3 contains 13 residues. The CDR3 DNA reads as TGCGCCAGCAGCTTGGAGGGGGCCGGGGAGCTGTTTTTT. It specifies CASSLEGAGELFF.

For the CDR3, the DNA is TGTGCCAGCAGGGGGCGATGGGTGTTCTACGAGCAGTACTTC. It translates to CASRGRWVFYEQYF. This chain joins TRBV28 and TRBJ2-7; D is perhaps TRBD1 (5 bases). Germline V gives CDR1 MDHEN, CDR2 SYDVKM. This CDR3 contains 14 residues. Deletions cut 6 bases from V and 3 bases from J, with 15 bases between.

The chain has TRBV30 and TRBJ2-4; D perhaps matches TRBD1 (6 bases). The germline V gene has CDR1 GTSNPN and CDR2 SVGIG (reference sequence). The CDR3 has 15 amino acids. Deletions cut 0 bases from V and 4 bases from J, with 13 bases between. CDR3 amino acids: CAWSVSGTTKNIQYF. In nucleotides, the CDR3 is TGTGCCTGGAGTGTGTCAGGGACAACGAAAAACATTCAGTACTTC.

This clone was recorded a few times. CDR3 in amino acids: CASSLGGVDEQFF. The DNA for the CDR3 is TGTGCCAGCAGTTTGGGGGGAGTAGATGAGCAGTTCTTC. This chain links TRBV6-5 with TRBJ2-1; the D gene is possibly TRBD2 (6 bases). The V end was cut by 4 bases, the J end by 8 bases, with 12 bases between. Germline assignment: CDR1 MNHEY and CDR2 SVGAGI. The CDR3 is made up of 13 amino acids.